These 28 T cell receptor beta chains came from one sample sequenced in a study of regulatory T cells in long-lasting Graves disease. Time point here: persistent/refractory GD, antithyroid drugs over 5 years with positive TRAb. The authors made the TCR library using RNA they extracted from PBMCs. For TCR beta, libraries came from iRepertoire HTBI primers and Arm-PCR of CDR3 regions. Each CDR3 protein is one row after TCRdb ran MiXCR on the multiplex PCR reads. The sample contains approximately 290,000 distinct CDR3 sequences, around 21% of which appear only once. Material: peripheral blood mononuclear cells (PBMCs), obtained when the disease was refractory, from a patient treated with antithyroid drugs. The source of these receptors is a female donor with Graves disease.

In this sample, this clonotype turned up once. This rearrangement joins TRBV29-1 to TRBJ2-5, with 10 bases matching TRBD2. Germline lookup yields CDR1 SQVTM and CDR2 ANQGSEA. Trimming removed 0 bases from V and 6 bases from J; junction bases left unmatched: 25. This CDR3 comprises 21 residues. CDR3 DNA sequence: TGCAGCGTTGAAGAGACAACGTCAGGTCCCGGCAAAGGACTAGCGGCAAAGACCCAGTACTTC. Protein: CSVEETTSGPGKGLAAKTQYF.

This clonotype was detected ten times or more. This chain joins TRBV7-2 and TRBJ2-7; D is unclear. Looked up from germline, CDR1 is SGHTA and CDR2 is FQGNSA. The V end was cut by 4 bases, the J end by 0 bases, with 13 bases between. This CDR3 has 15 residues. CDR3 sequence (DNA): TGTGCCAGCAGCTCAAATGCGGTTATCTCCTACGAGCAGTACTTC. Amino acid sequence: CASSSNAVISYEQYF.

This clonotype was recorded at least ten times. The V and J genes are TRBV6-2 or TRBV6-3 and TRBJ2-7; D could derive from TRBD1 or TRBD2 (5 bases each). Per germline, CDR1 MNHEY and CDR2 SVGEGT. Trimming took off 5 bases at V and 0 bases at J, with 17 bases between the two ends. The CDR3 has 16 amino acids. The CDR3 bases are TGTGCCAGCAGTCCAAGCCGGGACCTAAGCTCCTACGAGCAGTACTTC. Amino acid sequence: CASSPSRDLSSYEQYF.

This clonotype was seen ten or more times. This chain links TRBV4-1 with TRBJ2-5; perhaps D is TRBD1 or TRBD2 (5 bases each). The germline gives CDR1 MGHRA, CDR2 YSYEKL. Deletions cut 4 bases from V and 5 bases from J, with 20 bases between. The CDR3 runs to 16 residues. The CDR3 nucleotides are TGCGCCAGCAGCCCCCTCTTGATGCGCAGGGACGAGACCCAGTACTTC. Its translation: CASSPLLMRRDETQYF.

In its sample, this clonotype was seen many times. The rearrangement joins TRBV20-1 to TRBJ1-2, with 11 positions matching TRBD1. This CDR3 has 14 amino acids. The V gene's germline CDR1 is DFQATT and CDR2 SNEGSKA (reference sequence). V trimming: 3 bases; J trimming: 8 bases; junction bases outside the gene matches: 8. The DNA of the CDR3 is TGCAGTGCTAGTCGGACAGGGGGCGGTTTCGGCTACACCTTC. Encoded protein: CSASRTGGGFGYTF.

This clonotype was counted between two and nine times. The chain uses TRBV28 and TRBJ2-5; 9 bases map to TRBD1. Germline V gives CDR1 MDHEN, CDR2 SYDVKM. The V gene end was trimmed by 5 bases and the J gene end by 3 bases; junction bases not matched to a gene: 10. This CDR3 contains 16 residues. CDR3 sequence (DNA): TGTGCCAGCAGTCCCGACAGGGGGGGGCCGGAAGAGACCCAGTACTTC. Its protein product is CASSPDRGGPEETQYF.

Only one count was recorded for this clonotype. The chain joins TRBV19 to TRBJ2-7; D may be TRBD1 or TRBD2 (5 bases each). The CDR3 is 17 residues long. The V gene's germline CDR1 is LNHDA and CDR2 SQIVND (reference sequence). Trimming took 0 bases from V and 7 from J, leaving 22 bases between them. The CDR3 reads CASSIDLRDVGSIEQYF. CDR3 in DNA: TGTGCCAGTAGTATAGATCTCCGGGACGTCGGGTCCATAGAGCAGTACTTC. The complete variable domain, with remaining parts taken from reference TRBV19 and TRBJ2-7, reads DGGITQSPKYLFRKEGQNVTLSCEQNLNHDAMYWYRQDPGQGLRLIYYSQIVNDFQKGDIAEGYSVSREKKESFPLTVTSAQKNPTAFYLCASSIDLRDVGSIEQYFGPGTRLTVT.

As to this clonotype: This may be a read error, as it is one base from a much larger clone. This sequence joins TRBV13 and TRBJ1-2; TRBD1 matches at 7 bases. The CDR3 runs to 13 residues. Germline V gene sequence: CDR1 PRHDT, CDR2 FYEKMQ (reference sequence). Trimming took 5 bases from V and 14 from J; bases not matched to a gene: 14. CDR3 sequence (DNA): TGTGCCAGCAGCACCACCTCTGACAGGGCGAGAACCTTC. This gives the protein CASSTTSDRARTF.

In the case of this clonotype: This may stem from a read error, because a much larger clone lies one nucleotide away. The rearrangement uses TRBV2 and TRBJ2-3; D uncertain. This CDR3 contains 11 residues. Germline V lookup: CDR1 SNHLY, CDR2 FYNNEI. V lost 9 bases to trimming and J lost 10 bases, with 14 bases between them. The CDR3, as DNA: TGTGCCAGGCAGCTAGGGCATGCGCAGTATTTT. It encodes CARQLGHAQYF.

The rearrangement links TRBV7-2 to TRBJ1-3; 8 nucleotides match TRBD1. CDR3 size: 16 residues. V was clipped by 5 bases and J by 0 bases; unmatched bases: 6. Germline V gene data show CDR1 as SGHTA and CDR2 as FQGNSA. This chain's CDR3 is CASSGGQAHSGNTIYF. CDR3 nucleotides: TGTGCCAGCAGCGGGGGACAGGCGCACTCTGGAAACACCATATATTTT.

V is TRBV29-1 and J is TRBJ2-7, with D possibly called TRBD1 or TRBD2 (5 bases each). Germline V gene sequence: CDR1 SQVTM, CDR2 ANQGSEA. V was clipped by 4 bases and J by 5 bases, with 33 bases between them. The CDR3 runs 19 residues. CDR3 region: CSVVGVYDELARGSHEQYF. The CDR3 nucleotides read TGCAGCGTTGTGGGGGTATACGATGAACTCGCAAGAGGTTCCCACGAGCAGTACTTC.

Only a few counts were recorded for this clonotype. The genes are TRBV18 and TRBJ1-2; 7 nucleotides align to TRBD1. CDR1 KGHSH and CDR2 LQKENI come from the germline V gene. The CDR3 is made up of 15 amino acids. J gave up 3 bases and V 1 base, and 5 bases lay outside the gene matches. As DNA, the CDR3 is TGTGCCAGCTCACCACTAACAGGGGTCGACTATGGCTACACCTTC. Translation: CASSPLTGVDYGYTF.

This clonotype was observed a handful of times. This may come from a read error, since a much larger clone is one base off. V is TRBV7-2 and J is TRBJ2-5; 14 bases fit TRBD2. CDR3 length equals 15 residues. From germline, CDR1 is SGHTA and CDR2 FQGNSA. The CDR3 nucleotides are TGTGCCAGCAGCCGGGGACTAGCGGGAGTTGAGACCCAGAACTTC. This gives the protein CASSRGLAGVETQNF.

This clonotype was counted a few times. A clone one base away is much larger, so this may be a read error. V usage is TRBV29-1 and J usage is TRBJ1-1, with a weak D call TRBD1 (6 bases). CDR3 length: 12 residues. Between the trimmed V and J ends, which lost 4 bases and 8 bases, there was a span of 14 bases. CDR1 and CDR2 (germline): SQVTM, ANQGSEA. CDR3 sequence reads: CSVGGAGPEAFF. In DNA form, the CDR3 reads TGCAGCGTTGGGGGGGCGGGACCAGAAGCTTTCTTT.

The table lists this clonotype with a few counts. The chain's CDR3 is CSAEGQGSGNTIYF. CDR3 in DNA: TGCAGTGCCGAGGGACAGGGTTCTGGAAACACCATATATTTT. The genes are TRBV20-1 and TRBJ1-3, with 9 bases that match TRBD1. The length of the CDR3 is 14 residues. Germline V gene lookup returns CDR1 DFQATT and CDR2 SNEGSKA (reference sequence). J gave up 1 base and V 6 bases, and 4 bases lay outside the gene matches.

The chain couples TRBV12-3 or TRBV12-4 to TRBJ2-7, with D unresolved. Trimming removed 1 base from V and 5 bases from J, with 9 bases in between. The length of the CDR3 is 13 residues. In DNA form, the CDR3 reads TGTGCCAGCAGTTTAGGGTCCCACAACGAGCAGTACTTC. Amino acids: CASSLGSHNEQYF.

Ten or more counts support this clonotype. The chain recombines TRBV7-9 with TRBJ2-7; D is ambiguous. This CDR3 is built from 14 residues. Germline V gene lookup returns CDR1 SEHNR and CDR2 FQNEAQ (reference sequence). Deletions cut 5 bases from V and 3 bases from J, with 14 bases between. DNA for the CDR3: TGTGCCAGCAGCCCTACCCCGACCGTCTACGAGCAGTACTTC. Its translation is CASSPTPTVYEQYF.

The CDR3 DNA is TGTGCCAGCAGGGAACAGGGTACAAGAGAAAAACTGTTTTTT. Its translation is CASREQGTREKLFF. The chain links TRBV28 to TRBJ1-4; possibly TRBD1 for D (6 bases). This CDR3 is 14 amino acids long. Germline V lookup: CDR1 MDHEN, CDR2 SYDVKM. Trimming stripped 6 bases from V and 8 bases from J, with 16 bases between.

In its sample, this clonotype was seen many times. CDR3 amino acids: CASSAITPAGTGNGYTF. CDR3 coding DNA: TGTGCCAGCAGTGCTATTACCCCTGCCGGGACAGGGAATGGCTACACCTTC. The chain joins TRBV6-1 to TRBJ1-2, with 9 bases lining up with TRBD1. This CDR3 is 17 amino acids long. Germline assignment: CDR1 MNHNS and CDR2 SASEGT. V gave up 4 bases and J gave up 6 bases; unmatched junction bases: 15.

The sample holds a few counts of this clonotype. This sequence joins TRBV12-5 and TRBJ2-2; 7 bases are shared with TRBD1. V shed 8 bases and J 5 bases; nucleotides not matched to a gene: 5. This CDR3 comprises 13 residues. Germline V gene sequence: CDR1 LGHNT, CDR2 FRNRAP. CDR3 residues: CASSTGVTGELFF. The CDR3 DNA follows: TGTGCTAGTTCCACAGGGGTAACCGGGGAGCTGTTTTTT.

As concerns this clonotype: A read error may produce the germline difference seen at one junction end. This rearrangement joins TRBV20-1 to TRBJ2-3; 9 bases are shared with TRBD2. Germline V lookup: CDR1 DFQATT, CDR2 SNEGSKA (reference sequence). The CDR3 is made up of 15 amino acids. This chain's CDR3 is CSARGGAGGTDMQYF. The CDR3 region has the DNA TGCAGTGCTAGAGGAGGAGCGGGAGGCACAGATATGCAGTATTTT.

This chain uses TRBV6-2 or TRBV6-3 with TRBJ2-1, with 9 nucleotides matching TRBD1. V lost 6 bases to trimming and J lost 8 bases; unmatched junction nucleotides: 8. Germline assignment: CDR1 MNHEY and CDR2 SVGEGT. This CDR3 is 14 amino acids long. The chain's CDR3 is CASSVPQGADEQFF. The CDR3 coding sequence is TGTGCCAGCAGCGTACCACAGGGGGCTGATGAGCAGTTCTTC.

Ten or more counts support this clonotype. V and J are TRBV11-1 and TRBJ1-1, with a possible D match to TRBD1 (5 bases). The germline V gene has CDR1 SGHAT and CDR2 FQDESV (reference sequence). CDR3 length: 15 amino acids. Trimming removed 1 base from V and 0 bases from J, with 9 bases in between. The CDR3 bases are TGTGCCAGCAGCTTAGAGGGGAGGATGAACACTGAAGCTTTCTTT. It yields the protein CASSLEGRMNTEAFF.

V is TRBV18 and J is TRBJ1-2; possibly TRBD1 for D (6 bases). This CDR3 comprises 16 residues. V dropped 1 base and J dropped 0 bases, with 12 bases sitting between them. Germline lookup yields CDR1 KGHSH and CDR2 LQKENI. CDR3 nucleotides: TGTGCCAGCTCACCACGGACAGATATACCTAACTATGGCTACACCTTC. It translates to CASSPRTDIPNYGYTF.

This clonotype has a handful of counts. CDR3 protein: CSARDRAGGYNEQFF. The CDR3 bases are TGCAGTGCTAGAGATCGTGCGGGAGGGTACAATGAGCAGTTCTTC. The rearrangement uses TRBV20-1 and TRBJ2-1, with 9 bases fitting TRBD2. Germline V gene sequence: CDR1 DFQATT, CDR2 SNEGSKA (reference sequence). CDR3 length: 15 amino acids. V trimming: 0 bases; J trimming: 4 bases; junction bases outside the gene matches: 4.

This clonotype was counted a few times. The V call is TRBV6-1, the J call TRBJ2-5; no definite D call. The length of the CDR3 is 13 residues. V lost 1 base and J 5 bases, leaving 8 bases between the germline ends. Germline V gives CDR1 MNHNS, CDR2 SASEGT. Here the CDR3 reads CASSEDIRETQYF. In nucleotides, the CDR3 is TGTGCCAGCAGTGAAGATATTCGGGAGACCCAGTACTTC.

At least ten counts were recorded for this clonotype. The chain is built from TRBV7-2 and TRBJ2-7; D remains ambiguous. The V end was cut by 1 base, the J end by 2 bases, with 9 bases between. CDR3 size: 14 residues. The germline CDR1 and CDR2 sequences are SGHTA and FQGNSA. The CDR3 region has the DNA TGTGCCAGCAGCTTAGACAGAGGCCCCTACGAGCAGTACTTC. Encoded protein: CASSLDRGPYEQYF.

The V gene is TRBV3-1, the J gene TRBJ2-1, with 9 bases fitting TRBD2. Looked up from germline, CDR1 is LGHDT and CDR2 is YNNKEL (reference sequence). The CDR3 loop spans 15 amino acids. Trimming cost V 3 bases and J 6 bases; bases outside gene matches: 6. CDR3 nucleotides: TGTGCCAGCAGCCAGACGGGACTAGCTGGCAATGAGCAGTTCTTC. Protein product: CASSQTGLAGNEQFF.